Listed below are T cell receptor beta chains from one sample, sequenced in a study of blood T cells in healthy people across ages. TCRdb used MiXCR to reprocess the 5' RACE reads, holding one entry per CDR3 protein. This table holds around 1.7 million distinct CDR3 sequences, 28% found once. Sequencing input: blood. The receptors were sampled from a young woman in good health. The CDR3 runs from the conserved cysteine through the conserved F or W. Fields, in order: CDR3 protein, CDR3 DNA, V gene, D gene, clone size, J gene. D genes are given only for firm matches. The size field is filled for only some rows; it gives once, few, many or a size class.

CDR3aa: CASSVPDRDLNEQYF
CDR3nt: TGTGCCAGCAGCGTACCCGACAGGGACCTAAACGAGCAGTACTTC
v_gene: TRBV9
d_gene: TRBD1
abundance: .
j_gene: TRBJ2-7

CDR3aa: CSARRGRQGLRGETQYF
CDR3nt: TGCAGTGCTAGAAGAGGGAGACAGGGGCTCCGAGGGGAGACCCAGTACTTC
v_gene: TRBV20-1
d_gene: TRBD1
abundance: .
j_gene: TRBJ2-5

CDR3aa: CAASGHNQETQYF
CDR3nt: TGTGCCGCCAGTGGGCACAACCAAGAGACCCAGTACTTC
v_gene: TRBV24-1
d_gene: .
abundance: .
j_gene: TRBJ2-5

CDR3aa: CATSRDRRSYNEQFF
CDR3nt: TGTGCCACCAGCAGAGATCGGCGCTCCTACAATGAGCAGTTCTTC
v_gene: TRBV15
d_gene: .
abundance: .
j_gene: TRBJ2-1

CDR3aa: CSASRASRGGADTQYF
CDR3nt: TGCAGTGCTAGCCGTGCGTCTCGCGGGGGGGCAGATACGCAGTATTTT
v_gene: TRBV20-1
d_gene: TRBD2
abundance: many
j_gene: TRBJ2-3

CDR3aa: CASTGGQSSGANVLTF
CDR3nt: TGTGCCAGCACCGGGGGACAGTCCTCTGGGGCCAACGTCCTGACTTTC
v_gene: TRBV12-3/TRBV12-4
d_gene: .
abundance: many
j_gene: TRBJ2-6

CDR3aa: CASSVAGASYNEQFF
CDR3nt: TGTGCCAGCAGCGTAGCGGGTGCGTCCTACAATGAGCAGTTCTTC
v_gene: TRBV9
d_gene: .
abundance: few
j_gene: TRBJ2-1

CDR3aa: CASSRRQENTEAFF
CDR3nt: TGTGCCAGCAGTAGGAGACAGGAGAACACTGAAGCTTTCTTT
v_gene: TRBV7-9
d_gene: .
abundance: .
j_gene: TRBJ1-1

CDR3aa: CSVFSGIYTEAFF
CDR3nt: TGCAGCGTTTTCTCCGGGATTTACACTGAAGCTTTCTTT
v_gene: TRBV29-1
d_gene: .
abundance: .
j_gene: TRBJ1-1

CDR3aa: CASSVAPSGKQFF
CDR3nt: TGTGCCAGCAGCGTAGCTCCTAGCGGCAAGCAGTTCTTC
v_gene: TRBV9
d_gene: TRBD2
abundance: few
j_gene: TRBJ2-1

CDR3aa: CASSPRPWLSPTSYEQYF
CDR3nt: TGCGCCAGCAGCCCTCGGCCTTGGCTGAGCCCCACCTCCTACGAGCAGTACTTC
v_gene: TRBV5-1
d_gene: .
abundance: .
j_gene: TRBJ2-7

CDR3aa: CASSSPGGAHNEQFF
CDR3nt: TGTGCCAGCAGCTCTCCCGGGGGGGCCCACAATGAGCAGTTCTTC
v_gene: TRBV7-3
d_gene: TRBD2
abundance: .
j_gene: TRBJ2-1

CDR3aa: CASSLAGSALVYEQYF
CDR3nt: TGTGCCAGCAGTTTAGCGGGGTCGGCTTTGGTCTACGAGCAGTACTTC
v_gene: TRBV28
d_gene: .
abundance: .
j_gene: TRBJ2-7

CDR3aa: CASSTGANTGELFF
CDR3nt: TGTGCCAGCAGCACGGGGGCGAACACCGGGGAGCTGTTTTTT
v_gene: TRBV7-2
d_gene: .
abundance: few
j_gene: TRBJ2-2

CDR3aa: CASSLGIRGEQETQYF
CDR3nt: TGTGCCAGCAGCTTAGGGATCAGGGGCGAACAAGAGACCCAGTACTTC
v_gene: TRBV7-2
d_gene: .
abundance: few
j_gene: TRBJ2-5

CDR3aa: CSVEKASRNTGELFF
CDR3nt: TGCAGCGTTGAAAAGGCCAGCAGGAACACCGGGGAGCTGTTTTTT
v_gene: TRBV29-1
d_gene: .
abundance: .
j_gene: TRBJ2-2

CDR3aa: CASSVRQARPPPPYF
CDR3nt: TGTGCCAGCAGCGTGCGACAGGCAAGGCCCCCGCCTCCGTACTTC
v_gene: TRBV21-1
d_gene: .
abundance: few
j_gene: TRBJ2-4

CDR3aa: CASSQRQLNQPQHF
CDR3nt: TGTGCCAGCAGCCAACGTCAGCTTAATCAGCCCCAGCATTTT
v_gene: TRBV3-1
d_gene: .
abundance: few
j_gene: TRBJ1-5

CDR3aa: CASSQDLRDGAYEQYF
CDR3nt: TGCGCCAGCAGCCAAGATTTAAGGGACGGGGCCTACGAGCAGTACTTC
v_gene: TRBV4-3
d_gene: .
abundance: many
j_gene: TRBJ2-7

CDR3aa: CSALALETQYF
CDR3nt: TGCAGTGCTCTGGCTCTTGAGACCCAGTACTTC
v_gene: TRBV20-1
d_gene: .
abundance: .
j_gene: TRBJ2-5

CDR3aa: CSATRDGYEQYF
CDR3nt: TGCAGTGCTACCCGGGACGGGTACGAGCAGTACTTC
v_gene: TRBV20-1
d_gene: .
abundance: few
j_gene: TRBJ2-7

CDR3aa: CASSHRQQGANEQYF
CDR3nt: TGTGCCAGCAGCCACCGGCAGCAGGGGGCTAATGAGCAGTACTTC
v_gene: TRBV7-2
d_gene: TRBD1
abundance: .
j_gene: TRBJ2-5